This passage covers 17 T cell receptor beta chains from one sample sequenced in a study of long-term antiretroviral therapy in people with HIV. Run at survey level, the immunoSEQ assay was version v3.0. Method: immunoSEQ multiplex PCR; TCRdb's copy keeps in-frame clones and lacks some. This sample has roughly 30,000 clones, with roughly 94% found just once. The specimen was unsorted PBMCs, collected 5.3 years after starting antiretroviral therapy. The origin of the receptors is a man aged 45-60 years with HIV.

This clone showed up just once. The rearrangement uses TRBV30 and TRBJ2-7; 9 bases fit TRBD1. The CDR3 consists of 12 residues. Germline-derived CDR1 and CDR2 are GTSNPN and SVGIG (reference sequence). V shed 7 bases, J shed 7 bases, and the junction held 8 bases outside the gene matches. The CDR3 DNA follows: TGTGCCTTCGACAGGGGGTCATGGGAGCAGTACTTC. Residues: CAFDRGSWEQYF.

The rearrangement joins TRBV7-6 to TRBJ2-1; the D gene is possibly TRBD2 (6 bases). V was trimmed by 2 bases and J by 10 bases, leaving 9 bases between them. CDR1 is SGHVS and CDR2 is FNYEAQ in the germline V gene. This CDR3 contains 12 residues. This chain's CDR3 is CASSLNREEQFF. The CDR3 DNA is TGTGCCAGCAGCTTAAACCGGGAGGAGCAGTTCTTC.

V is TRBV9 and J is TRBJ2-1; the match to TRBD2 covers 8 bases. CDR1 and CDR2 (germline): SGDLS, YYNGEE. V shed 3 bases and J 5 bases; nucleotides not matched to a gene: 13. The length of the CDR3 is 17 residues. The CDR3 here is CASSASPGTSFHNEQFF. The CDR3 region has the DNA TGTGCCAGCAGCGCTTCTCCCGGGACTAGTTTCCACAATGAGCAGTTCTTC.

V gene TRBV30 combines with J gene TRBJ1-1; D remains unclear. Trimming took off 3 bases at V and 11 bases at J, with 16 bases between the two ends. CDR3 size: 12 residues. The V gene's germline CDR1 is GTSNPN and CDR2 SVGIG (reference sequence). CDR3 sequence: CAWSPDNLSAFF. CDR3 DNA: TGTGCCTGGAGCCCCGATAATTTATCGGCTTTCTTT.

The chain combines TRBV7-8 with TRBJ1-2; tentatively, D is TRBD1 (5 bases). This CDR3 spans 13 amino acids. V dropped 1 base and J dropped 9 bases, with 12 bases sitting between them. CDR1 SGHVS and CDR2 FQNEAQ come from the germline V gene. The CDR3 sequence is CASSLVGRVSYTF. In nucleotides, the CDR3 is TGTGCCAGCAGCTTAGTCGGCAGGGTGAGCTACACCTTC.

This chain uses TRBV13 with TRBJ2-3, with 8 bases lining up with TRBD1. V shed 5 bases, J shed 3 bases, and the junction held 10 bases outside the gene matches. In germline, CDR1 is PRHDT, CDR2 FYEKMQ (reference sequence). This CDR3 region has 16 residues. The CDR3: CASSPSGGGGTDTQYF. DNA of the CDR3: TGTGCCAGCAGCCCGTCAGGGGGCGGAGGGACAGATACGCAGTATTTT.

The chain carries TRBV9 and TRBJ1-2, with TRBD1 identical over 8 bases. The J segment lost 8 bases and the V segment lost 3 bases, leaving 12 bases of the junction unmatched. Germline CDR1 reads SGDLS; CDR2 reads YYNGEE. The length of the CDR3 is 15 residues. CDR3 loop: CASSADRDPSWGYTF. The CDR3 DNA reads TGTGCCAGCAGCGCGGACAGGGACCCCTCCTGGGGCTACACCTTC.

The chain joins TRBV5-8 to TRBJ2-7, with a possible D match to TRBD2 (5 bases). The germline gives CDR1 SGHTS, CDR2 YDEGEE. Trimming cost V 4 bases and J 7 bases, with 18 bases left between them. The CDR3 contains 14 residues. CDR3 DNA: TGTGCCAGCAGCCCCGCGAGGCGGAGAGGGGAGCAGTACTTC. As protein: CASSPARRRGEQYF.

The chain recombines TRBV28 with TRBJ2-7; D may match TRBD1 or TRBD2 (7 bases each). Trimming took off 5 bases at V and 2 bases at J, with 16 bases between the two ends. Germline CDR1 MDHEN, CDR2 SYDVKM. The CDR3 has 15 residues. The DNA of the CDR3 is TGTGCCAGCAGTCCCCCAGGGGGGGCTACCTACGAGCAGTACTTC. Translated, it gives CASSPPGGATYEQYF.

This chain uses TRBV29-1 with TRBJ2-3; unclear D gene. CDR1 SQVTM and CDR2 ANQGSEA come from the germline V gene. Trimming took off 4 bases at V and 11 bases at J, with 13 bases between the two ends. This CDR3 spans 11 amino acids. The CDR3 protein is CSVAAFSKQYF. DNA of the CDR3: TGCAGCGTTGCGGCGTTCTCGAAGCAGTATTTT.

The chain links TRBV5-5 to TRBJ2-5; no reliable D call. This CDR3 has 16 residues. Germline CDR1 SGHKS, CDR2 YYEKEE (reference sequence). With 0 bases removed from V and 1 base from J, the gap between germline ends came to 13 bases. The CDR3 region has the DNA TGTGCCAGCAGCTTGGTCAGCGCTTGGGGCCAAGAGACCCAGTACTTC. It specifies CASSLVSAWGQETQYF.

The rearrangement joins TRBV4-3 to TRBJ2-7; TRBD2 matches at 8 bases. This CDR3 region has 14 residues. V lost 1 base, J lost 5 bases, and 4 bases stayed unmatched. The germline V gene has CDR1 LGHNA and CDR2 YSLEER. CDR3 sequence reads: CASSQAGGRDEQYF. The CDR3, as DNA: TGCGCCAGCAGCCAAGCGGGGGGGAGAGACGAGCAGTACTTC.

The CDR3 reads CASSPAAQDYEQYF. CDR3 nucleotides: TGCGCCAGCAGCCCCGCAGCCCAGGACTACGAGCAGTACTTC. This chain links TRBV4-3 with TRBJ2-7, with D unclear. CDR1 is LGHNA and CDR2 is YSLEER in the germline V gene. The CDR3 loop spans 14 amino acids. Trimming took off 4 bases at V and 3 bases at J, with 13 bases between the two ends.

The chain links TRBV6-1 to TRBJ1-2; D remains ambiguous. The CDR3 runs to 10 residues. Germline lookup yields CDR1 MNHNS and CDR2 SASEGT. V dropped 7 bases and J dropped 4 bases, with 4 bases sitting between them. This CDR3 is CASKGYGYTF. The CDR3 DNA reads TGTGCCAGCAAGGGCTATGGCTACACCTTC.

This sequence joins TRBV4-3 and TRBJ2-7, with TRBD1 matching over 8 bases. CDR3 length: 15 residues. CDR1 LGHNA and CDR2 YSLEER come from the germline V gene. The V gene end was trimmed by 0 bases and the J gene end by 3 bases; junction bases not matched to a gene: 4. The DNA of the CDR3 is TGCGCCAGCAGCCAAGACTCCGGACAGGGCTACGAGCAGTACTTC. Translated, it gives CASSQDSGQGYEQYF.

The chain couples TRBV15 to TRBJ1-6; D gene unclear. Germline V lookup: CDR1 LNHNV, CDR2 YYDKDF (reference sequence). The CDR3 length is 13 residues. Trimming removed 0 bases from V and 7 bases from J, with 4 bases in between. CDR3 bases: TGTGCCACCAGCAGAGAAGGGAATTCACCCCTCCACTTT. Protein product: CATSREGNSPLHF.

This clone showed up just once. This chain joins TRBV29-1 and TRBJ2-4; the D gene is possibly TRBD2 (6 bases). This CDR3 contains 13 residues. The V and J ends lost 6 bases and 4 bases respectively, with 13 bases between them. From germline, CDR1 is SQVTM and CDR2 ANQGSEA. DNA for the CDR3: TGCAGCGTATGGGGCGGGAATAAAAACATTCAGTACTTC. Protein sequence: CSVWGGNKNIQYF.